This is a list of T cell receptor beta chains from one sample in a study of T-cell reconstitution after alpha-beta-depleted transplantation in children. TCRdb recomputed calls from the PCR reads with MiXCR, one row per CDR3 protein. The profile covers about 350,000 distinct CDR3 sequences, with about an eighth appearing a single time and 4.3% taken by the ten largest. The sample in question was PBMCs, obtained from the stem cell graft. All receptors derive from a human donor who donated a stem cell graft to a child with Fanconi anemia. CDR3s include the opening cysteine and the closing phenylalanine or tryptophan. The D gene is left open where the match is weak. Clone size is not always given. Where it is, it says once, few, many or a class for expanded clones.

v_gene	d_gene	j_gene	abundance	CDR3aa	CDR3nt
TRBV5-1	.	TRBJ1-2	few	CASSPDHTPIGYTF	TGCGCCAGCAGCCCGGACCACACACCCATTGGCTACACCTTC
TRBV18	.	TRBJ2-5	.	CASSPPSSLETQYF	TGTGCCAGCTCACCACCATCTAGCTTAGAGACCCAGTACTTC
TRBV6-1	TRBD2	TRBJ2-1	.	CASSRTSGYGEQFF	TGTGCCAGCAGCCGGACTAGCGGGTACGGAGAGCAGTTCTTC
TRBV7-9	.	TRBJ1-3	many	CASSLDGNTIYF	TGTGCCAGCAGCTTAGACGGAAACACCATATATTTT
TRBV5-6	TRBD2	TRBJ2-1	few	CASSRTSGGQFF	TGTGCCAGCAGTCGGACTAGCGGGGGGCAGTTCTTC
TRBV29-1	TRBD1	TRBJ1-2	.	CSAGTGNNYGYTF	TGCAGCGCCGGGACAGGGAATAACTATGGCTACACCTTC
TRBV4-1	.	TRBJ2-3	few	CASSQDLGLALTDTQYF	TGCGCCAGCAGCCAAGATCTAGGTCTAGCGCTGACAGATACGCAGTATTTT
TRBV7-9	.	TRBJ2-1	many	CASPPGEADSYNEQFF	TGTGCCAGCCCCCCAGGCGAGGCCGACTCCTACAATGAGCAGTTCTTC
TRBV18	.	TRBJ1-3	.	CASSPSVISGNTIYF	TGTGCCAGCTCACCCTCAGTGATCTCTGGAAACACCATATATTTT
TRBV10-3	.	TRBJ1-1	few	CAISESSGTEAFF	TGTGCCATCAGTGAGTCCTCAGGGACCGAAGCTTTCTTT
TRBV20-1	.	TRBJ1-1	many	CSAYRGADTEAFF	TGCAGTGCGTACCGAGGGGCGGACACTGAAGCTTTCTTT
TRBV5-1	.	TRBJ2-3	few	CASRGQSTDTQYF	TGCGCCAGCAGGGGGCAGAGCACAGATACGCAGTATTTT
TRBV5-1	TRBD1	TRBJ2-3	many	CASGEQGPTDTQYF	TGCGCCAGCGGAGAACAGGGGCCCACAGATACGCAGTATTTT
TRBV6-4	.	TRBJ1-2	many	CASSQTAGSGYGYTF	TGTGCCAGCAGTCAGACAGCGGGAAGTGGCTATGGCTACACCTTC
TRBV4-3	.	TRBJ2-7	.	CASSQDVQLYEQYF	TGCGCCAGCAGCCAAGATGTACAGCTCTACGAGCAGTACTTC
TRBV5-1	.	TRBJ1-1	.	CASSLGGGREEAFF	TGCGCCAGCAGCTTGGGGGGCGGGAGGGAAGAAGCTTTCTTT
TRBV3-1	.	TRBJ1-2	.	CASRDDRGYTF	TGTGCCAGCAGGGACGACCGCGGCTACACCTTC
TRBV2	.	TRBJ2-4	few	CASRGARAKNIQYF	TGTGCCTCAAGAGGGGCGAGGGCCAAAAACATTCAGTACTTC
TRBV19	TRBD1	TRBJ1-2	.	CASSTRSGQQNYGYTF	TGTGCCAGTAGTACCCGATCGGGACAGCAGAACTATGGCTACACCTTC
TRBV29-1	.	TRBJ2-3	many	CSVDLGGSDTQYF	TGCAGCGTTGATCTGGGGGGATCAGATACGCAGTATTTT